In its sample, the clone carrying this T cell receptor (beta chain) is medium-sized. Its specificity is not known. Clones were sequenced by immunoSEQ multiplex PCR, and TCRdb holds only the in-frame ones, with some missing. The sample consists of 11,000 or so clones, 75% to 90% of them appearing once. The data were obtained in a study of OX40 agonist ivuxolimab in advanced cancers. Study results and limitations: Near-lowest levels of clonal expansion characterized partial responders at 0.1-3.0 mg/kg.

The V gene lost 5 bases and the J gene lost 1 base, with 14 bases spanning the gap. From germline, CDR1 is SGHVS and CDR2 FQNEAQ. CDR3 length equals 16 residues. The sequence was obtained from an adult with an advanced solid tumor such as melanoma, head and neck, liver or kidney cancer. Sequencing used CD4+ or CD8+ T cells sorted from blood, obtained in a trial of the OX40 agonist ivuxolimab. The chain employs TRBV7-8 and TRBJ2-2; weak D call: TRBD1 (6 bases). This CDR3 is CASSITGSENTGELFF. In DNA form, the CDR3 reads TGTGCCAGCAGCATAACAGGGTCGGAGAACACCGGGGAGCTGTTTTTT.